Following are 16 T cell receptor beta chains from one sample sequenced in a study of Graves' ophthalmopathy and Graves' hyperthyroidism. From RNA, the CDR3 regions of TCR beta chains were amplified and sequenced. Second-round multiplex PCR followed a first-round RT-PCR using HTBI primers. Each CDR3 protein gets one entry after TCRdb re-called the multiplex PCR reads with MiXCR. Seen here are 660,000 or so distinct CDR3 sequences, over 40% observed once, and the top ten hold roughly 3.5%. The sequenced sample was peripheral blood. Every receptor here comes from an adult man with Graves' ophthalmopathy.

The chain couples TRBV27 to TRBJ2-2; D unclear. This CDR3 is built from 13 residues. CDR1 and CDR2 from the germline V gene are MNHEY and SMNVEV (reference sequence). Trimming removed 6 bases from V and 4 bases from J, with 9 bases in between. The CDR3 reads CASRLLSTGELFF. The CDR3 region has the DNA TGTGCCAGCAGGTTGTTAAGCACCGGGGAGCTGTTTTTT.

To note about this clonotype: A much larger clone lies one base from this, so it may be a read error. The gene calls are TRBV10-3 and TRBJ1-2, with a tentative D call TRBD1 (6 bases). Germline V gene sequence: CDR1 ENHRY, CDR2 SYGVKD. This CDR3 spans 14 amino acids. The CDR3, as DNA: TGTGCCATCAGTGCCCTAAGGGACATTAACCCTCCTTCTTTC. It yields the protein CAISALRDINPPSF.

A word on this clonotype: One base away lies a much larger clone, so this may be a sequencing read error. As the CDR3 is not closed by the conserved phenylalanine or tryptophan, this likely results from a read error. The chain is built from TRBV12-5 and TRBJ2-5; D call uncertain. Between the trimmed V and J ends, which lost 6 bases and 2 bases, there was a span of 13 bases. Germline CDR1 is LGHNT and CDR2 is FRNRAP. The CDR3 extends over 14 amino acids. The chain's CDR3 is CASGLGRLQETQYL. The CDR3, as DNA: TGTGCTAGTGGCCTCGGACGCCTACAAGAGACCCAGTACCTC.

Concerning this clonotype itself: A much larger clone is a single base away; this may be a read error. The chain combines TRBV12-3 or TRBV12-4 with TRBJ2-5, with TRBD1 identical over 7 bases. This CDR3 is built from 16 residues. The DNA of the CDR3 is TGTGCCGGCAGTCCACAGGGACAGCCATTCCAAGAGACCCAGTACTTC. This codes for CAGSPQGQPFQETQYF.

This clonotype occurred many times. The CDR3 nucleotides are TGTGCCAGCAGCTTATTCGGCACCACGGGCCCTGAAGCTTTCTTT. Translating it yields CASSLFGTTGPEAFF. The gene calls are TRBV11-2 and TRBJ1-1; D not resolved. Germline CDR1 SGHAT, CDR2 FQNNGV. The CDR3 totals 15 residues. V lost 2 bases and J 6 bases, leaving 16 bases between the germline ends.

This clonotype was picked up many times. The CDR3 region is CASNERYRGKGYEQYF. The DNA for the CDR3 is TGTGCCAGCAACGAACGATACAGGGGGAAAGGCTACGAGCAGTACTTC. This rearrangement joins TRBV6-5 to TRBJ2-7; TRBD1 matches at 8 bases. CDR1 is MNHEY, CDR2 SVGAGI, per germline. The length of the CDR3 is 16 residues. The trim removed 7 bases at V and 3 bases at J, leaving 14 bases unmatched.

There are many counts of this clonotype. The rearrangement links TRBV7-2 to TRBJ1-6, with unresolved D. Germline-derived CDR1 and CDR2 are SGHTA and FQGNSA. This CDR3 comprises 16 residues. The V end was cut by 4 bases, the J end by 0 bases, with 10 bases between. CDR3 DNA: TGTGCCAGCAGCTCCTTTCTGAGCTCCTATAATTCACCCCTCCACTTT. Encoded protein: CASSSFLSSYNSPLHF.

This clonotype was seen ten or more times. This chain uses TRBV20-1 with TRBJ1-2; D call uncertain. CDR1 is DFQATT and CDR2 is SNEGSKA in the germline V gene (reference sequence). This CDR3 contains 13 residues. V lost 3 bases and J lost 12, with 20 bases in between. For the CDR3, the DNA is TGCAGTGCTAGGCCAAGACAACGGCCGTTCCACACCTTC. Amino acid sequence: CSARPRQRPFHTF.

The chain links TRBV20-1 to TRBJ2-7, with D possibly being TRBD2 (6 bases). V shed 7 bases and J shed 5 bases, with 15 bases lying between them. Germline CDR1 and CDR2: DFQATT and SNEGSKA (reference sequence). CDR3 length: 12 amino acids. In nucleotides, the CDR3 is TGCAGTGTAGGGACTCCTAGTCACGAGCAGTACTTC. Its protein is CSVGTPSHEQYF.

This clonotype has a count of ten or more. V usage is TRBV20-1 and J usage is TRBJ2-7; D is perhaps TRBD1 (6 bases). Deletions cut 4 bases from V and 4 bases from J, with 17 bases between. Per germline, CDR1 DFQATT and CDR2 SNEGSKA (reference sequence). This CDR3 has 14 amino acids. CDR3 protein: CSATGTSSRYEQYF. In nucleotides, the CDR3 is TGCAGTGCTACCGGGACATCATCACGGTACGAGCAGTACTTC.

This chain links TRBV7-9 with TRBJ1-4, with D possibly TRBD1 on 6 matching bases. Germline V CDR1 and CDR2: SEHNR, FQNEAQ (reference sequence). Trimming took 5 bases from V and 7 from J, leaving 17 bases between them. This CDR3 spans 15 amino acids. The CDR3 DNA reads TGTGCCAGCAGCAGGGGGACACGCGCTCGTGAAAAACTGTTTTTT. Its translation is CASSRGTRAREKLFF. The variable domain in full, completed from reference TRBV7-9 and TRBJ1-4, reads DTGVSQNPRHKITKRGQNVTFRCDPISEHNRLYWYRQTLGQGPEFLTYFQNEAQLEKSRLLSDRFSAERPKGSFSTLEIQRTEQGDSAMYLCASSRGTRAREKLFFGSGTQLSVL.

Remarks on this clonotype: This may arise from a read error, as a much more abundant clone is one base away. This rearrangement joins TRBV7-2 to TRBJ2-5; possibly TRBD1 or TRBD2 for D (5 bases each). The CDR3 is 13 residues long. CDR1 is SGHTA, CDR2 FQGNSA, per germline. The CDR3 region is CASSQVGEWTQYF. CDR3 sequence (DNA): TGCGCCAGCAGCCAAGTGGGGGAATGGACCCAGTACTTC.

This clonotype has a count of ten or more. The V call is TRBV15, the J call TRBJ2-5; D remains unclear. V lost 5 bases to trimming and J lost 5 bases, with 12 bases between them. The CDR3 is made up of 13 amino acids. Germline loops: CDR1 LNHNV, CDR2 YYDKDF (reference sequence). CDR3 DNA: TGTGCCACCAGCTGGAGTTCGTCCGAGACCCAGTACTTC. Its translation is CATSWSSSETQYF.

In the case of this clonotype: A read error is possible here, since a much larger clone lies one base away. This chain uses TRBV7-2 with TRBJ1-1; TRBD1 might be the D (5 bases). Germline V lookup: CDR1 SGHTA, CDR2 FQGNSA. This CDR3 region has 14 residues. The CDR3 reads CVSSLGTVKTEAFF. CDR3 coding DNA: TGTGTCAGCAGCTTAGGGACCGTGAAGACTGAAGCTTTCTTT.

This clonotype was counted at least ten times. The chain links TRBV12-3 or TRBV12-4 to TRBJ1-4; no reliable D call. Trimming cost V 1 base and J 5 bases, with 8 bases left between them. CDR3 length: 14 residues. CDR3 in DNA: TGTGCCAGCAGTTTAGGGGAGGGAAATGAAAAACTGTTTTTT. Its translation: CASSLGEGNEKLFF.

This clonotype was found a few times. The rearrangement uses TRBV20-1 and TRBJ2-2; D is uncertain. With 8 bases removed from V and 2 bases from J, the gap between germline ends came to 12 bases. Looked up from germline, CDR1 is DFQATT and CDR2 is SNEGSKA (reference sequence). The CDR3 spans 13 residues. The DNA of the CDR3 is TGCAGTTCCGAGGCCAGTAACACCGGGGAGCTGTTTTTT. Translation gives CSSEASNTGELFF.